These 32 T cell receptor beta chains share one sample of origin, sequenced in a study of cytomegalovirus exposure and HLA in healthy donors. The PCR used 60 Vbeta and 13 Jbeta primers. Profiling relied on immunoSEQ multiplex PCR, and the TCRdb table lists in-frame clones only, not all of them. Counted here are 210,000 or so clones, almost 85% occurring once; the ten biggest clones make up 0.5% to 0.7%. The sequencing sample was made of PBMCs. Every receptor here comes from a woman aged 40-49 years in good health and CMV-seronegative.

The genes are TRBV6-4 and TRBJ1-2, with D tentatively TRBD1 (5 bases). The ends were cut back, 6 bases at V and 5 bases at J, with 22 bases in the middle. Germline V gene data show CDR1 as MRHNA and CDR2 as SNTAGT. CDR3 length: 16 residues. This CDR3 reads CASSVTIQDPMYGYTF. In DNA, the CDR3 is TGTGCCAGCAGCGTAACTATACAGGACCCCATGTATGGCTACACCTTC.

The chain uses TRBV7-6 and TRBJ2-2; 7 nucleotides agree with TRBD1. Unmatched junction bases numbered 5, after V lost 1 base and J lost 9 bases. CDR3 size: 14 residues. From germline, CDR1 is SGHVS and CDR2 FNYEAQ. As DNA, the CDR3 is TGTGCCAGCAGCTTAGTAGACAGGGATCGGGAGCTGTTTTTT. Translating it yields CASSLVDRDRELFF.

V and J are TRBV7-6 and TRBJ2-1, with D perhaps TRBD2 (5 bases). This CDR3 region has 14 residues. V shed 0 bases and J shed 6 bases, with 9 bases lying between them. Germline assignment: CDR1 SGHVS and CDR2 FNYEAQ. In DNA form, the CDR3 reads TGTGCCAGCAGCTTAGCGCATACTAGCAATGAGCAGTTCTTC. It is translated as CASSLAHTSNEQFF.

This chain connects TRBV19 to TRBJ2-2; D is uncertain. CDR3 length: 12 residues. With 7 bases removed from V and 2 bases from J, the gap between germline ends came to 5 bases. Germline values: CDR1 LNHDA, CDR2 SQIVND (reference sequence). CDR3 protein: CASTSNTGELFF. As DNA, the CDR3 is TGTGCCAGTACATCCAACACCGGGGAGCTGTTTTTT.

J is TRBJ2-2 and V is TRBV19; the match to TRBD1 covers 7 bases. CDR3 size: 13 residues. Germline V gives CDR1 LNHDA, CDR2 SQIVND (reference sequence). CDR3 nucleotides: TGTGGCTCCAGGGACAGAAACACCGGGGAGCTGTTTTTT. Amino acids: CGSRDRNTGELFF.

V and J are TRBV7-3 and TRBJ2-1, with a possible D match to TRBD1 (7 bases). CDR3 length: 16 residues. Germline assignment: CDR1 SGHTA and CDR2 FQGTGA. Trimming left V 0 bases short and J 6 bases short, with 15 bases between. CDR3 sequence reads: CASSLTLPGDSNEQFF. Written as DNA, the CDR3 is TGTGCCAGCAGCTTAACGTTGCCGGGGGACAGCAATGAGCAGTTCTTC.

The chain recombines TRBV6-5 with TRBJ2-1, with 7 bases lining up with TRBD1. Germline CDR1 MNHEY, CDR2 SVGAGI. This CDR3 comprises 15 residues. The V gene end was trimmed by 6 bases and the J gene end by 4 bases; junction bases not matched to a gene: 9. CDR3 region: CASRYQGVGYNEQFF. The CDR3 nucleotides are TGTGCCAGCAGATACCAGGGGGTTGGTTACAATGAGCAGTTCTTC.

The chain joins TRBV13 to TRBJ1-1; D perhaps matches TRBD1 (5 bases). This CDR3 comprises 13 residues. Germline CDR1 and CDR2: PRHDT and FYEKMQ (reference sequence). The V end was cut by 2 bases, the J end by 5 bases, with 9 bases between. The CDR3 DNA follows: TGTGCCAGCAGCTTAATGGCAGGGACTGAAGCTTTCTTT. Amino acid sequence: CASSLMAGTEAFF. The full variable domain, rest sourced from reference TRBV13 and TRBJ1-1, is AAGVIQSPRHLIKEKRETATLKCYPIPRHDTVYWYQQGPGQDPQFLISFYEKMQSDKGSIPDRFSAQQFSDYHSELNMSSLELGDSALYFCASSLMAGTEAFFGQGTRLTVV.

The chain is built from TRBV7-3 and TRBJ1-6; D ambiguous. The V end was cut by 2 bases, the J end by 7 bases, with 9 bases between. Germline lookup yields CDR1 SGHTA and CDR2 FQGTGA. The CDR3 covers 14 residues. The CDR3 region is CASSLFGDNSPLHF. The CDR3 region has the DNA TGTGCCAGCAGCTTATTCGGAGACAATTCACCCCTCCACTTT.

V and J are TRBV28 and TRBJ2-5; 8 bases agree with TRBD1. The CDR3 has 15 amino acids. J gave up 2 bases and V 5 bases, and 7 bases lay outside the gene matches. Germline-derived CDR1 and CDR2 are MDHEN and SYDVKM. This CDR3 reads CASSVFTGGQETQYF. The CDR3 nucleotides are TGTGCCAGCAGTGTATTTACAGGGGGACAAGAGACCCAGTACTTC.

The chain joins TRBV7-9 to TRBJ1-1; D is unresolved. Germline loops: CDR1 SEHNR, CDR2 FQNEAQ (reference sequence). Trimming shortened V by 5 bases and J by 3 bases, and 13 bases separated the two germline ends. The CDR3 extends over 14 amino acids. DNA of the CDR3: TGTGCCAGCAGCCCCGGGATTCTATACACTGAAGCTTTCTTT. Translating it yields CASSPGILYTEAFF.

The gene calls are TRBV2 and TRBJ1-5; D gene uncertain. Trimming cost V 3 bases and J 3 bases, with 12 bases left between them. Germline lookup yields CDR1 SNHLY and CDR2 FYNNEI. This CDR3 has 15 amino acids. The chain's CDR3 is CASSEIGSLNQPQHF. As DNA, the CDR3 is TGTGCCAGCAGTGAGATCGGGTCCCTCAATCAGCCCCAGCATTTT. Full variable domain (missing parts from reference TRBV2 and TRBJ1-5): EPEVTQTPSHQVTQMGQEVILRCVPISNHLYFYWYRQILGQKVEFLVSFYNNEISEKSEIFDDQFSVERPDGSNFTLKIRSTKLEDSAMYFCASSEIGSLNQPQHFGDGTRLSIL.

This clone was seen a single time. This chain uses TRBV10-3 with TRBJ2-7; TRBD1 aligns across 8 bases. Germline V gene data show CDR1 as ENHRY and CDR2 as SYGVKD. Unmatched junction bases numbered 3, after V lost 6 bases and J lost 2 bases. The CDR3 covers 13 residues. The CDR3 protein is CAIRGTGPYEQYF. In DNA form, the CDR3 reads TGTGCCATCAGAGGGACAGGTCCCTACGAGCAGTACTTC.

The chain has TRBV7-2 and TRBJ2-3, with a weak D call TRBD1 (5 bases). CDR1 is SGHTA and CDR2 is FQGNSA in the germline V gene. The CDR3 totals 15 residues. Trimming took off 3 bases at V and 4 bases at J, with 14 bases between the two ends. CDR3 DNA sequence: TGTGCCAGCAGCTTTAGGGGTATCTTTGCAGATACGCAGTATTTT. This gives the protein CASSFRGIFADTQYF. Full variable domain (outside the CDR3, taken from reference TRBV7-2 and TRBJ2-3): GAGVSQSPSNKVTEKGKDVELRCDPISGHTALYWYRQSLGQGLEFLIYFQGNSAPDKSGLPSDRFSAERTGGSVSTLTIQRTQQEDSAVYLCASSFRGIFADTQYFGPGTRLTVL.

The J gene is TRBJ1-1, the V gene TRBV11-3; D is perhaps TRBD1 (6 bases). CDR1 and CDR2 (germline): SGHNT, YENEEA. This CDR3 spans 14 amino acids. The ends were cut back, 5 bases at V and 2 bases at J, with 12 bases in the middle. Here the CDR3 DNA reads TGTGCCAGCAGCCAAACAGGGCTTAACACTGAAGCTTTCTTT. Encoded protein: CASSQTGLNTEAFF.

The CDR3 spells CASSIGGDPYGYTF. The CDR3 nucleotides are TGTGCCAGTAGTATAGGCGGGGATCCCTATGGCTACACCTTC. V and J are TRBV19 and TRBJ1-2; no firm D call. The CDR3 contains 14 residues. The V and J ends lost 1 base and 4 bases respectively, with 10 bases between them. Germline V gene data show CDR1 as LNHDA and CDR2 as SQIVND (reference sequence). Drawing the rest from reference TRBV19 and TRBJ1-2, the complete variable domain is DGGITQSPKYLFRKEGQNVTLSCEQNLNHDAMYWYRQDPGQGLRLIYYSQIVNDFQKGDIAEGYSVSREKKESFPLTVTSAQKNPTAFYLCASSIGGDPYGYTFGSGTRLTVV.

The rearrangement links TRBV7-9 to TRBJ1-1; possibly TRBD1 for D (5 bases). Trimming took 0 bases from V and 6 from J, leaving 8 bases between them. CDR1 SEHNR and CDR2 FQNEAQ come from the germline V gene (reference sequence). This CDR3 has 13 residues. The CDR3 nucleotides read TGTGCCAGCAGCTTAGCGGGGCGCGCTGAAGCTTTCTTT. Residues: CASSLAGRAEAFF.

This chain joins TRBV5-1 and TRBJ2-1; 10 bases fit TRBD1. The CDR3 covers 17 residues. The junction had 8 bases not matched to a gene; V was cut back by 0 bases and J by 5 bases. Per germline, CDR1 SGHRS and CDR2 YFSETQ. In DNA form, the CDR3 reads TGCGCCAGCAGCTTGGCCGGAGTAGGGACAGGGGACAATGAGCAGTTCTTC. Translated, it gives CASSLAGVGTGDNEQFF.

The chain has TRBV7-2 and TRBJ2-7; D possibly corresponds to TRBD2 (7 bases). V lost 8 bases and J lost 6, with 29 bases in between. The CDR3 has 17 amino acids. Germline V gene lookup returns CDR1 SGHTA and CDR2 FQGNSA. The CDR3 protein is CASLWGQPGEGNSEQYF. The CDR3 region has the DNA TGTGCCAGCCTCTGGGGACAACCAGGGGAGGGTAATTCCGAGCAGTACTTC.

The chain links TRBV30 to TRBJ2-7; 10 nucleotides align to TRBD1. The junction had 10 bases not matched to a gene; V was cut back by 2 bases and J by 6 bases. The germline V gene has CDR1 GTSNPN and CDR2 SVGIG (reference sequence). The CDR3 length is 15 residues. Here the CDR3 reads CAWSLSGTGDSEQYF. The DNA for the CDR3 is TGTGCCTGGAGTTTATCCGGGACAGGGGACTCCGAGCAGTACTTC.

This clone was recorded only once. This chain links TRBV7-9 with TRBJ2-2, with unresolved D. The CDR3 length is 12 residues. Germline-derived CDR1 and CDR2 are SEHNR and FQNEAQ (reference sequence). V was trimmed by 6 bases and J by 6 bases, leaving 8 bases between them. In nucleotides, the CDR3 is TGTGCCAGCAGTTCAGTATCCGGGGAGCTGTTTTTT. This codes for CASSSVSGELFF.

The rearrangement uses TRBV9 and TRBJ2-1; tentatively, D is TRBD1 (5 bases). Germline-derived CDR1 and CDR2 are SGDLS and YYNGEE. V lost 1 base and J lost 4, with 9 bases in between. The CDR3 spans 14 residues. The CDR3 protein is CASSVQGTYNEQFF. In nucleotides, the CDR3 is TGTGCCAGCAGCGTACAGGGTACGTACAATGAGCAGTTCTTC. Looking up the rest from reference TRBV9 and TRBJ2-1 gives the full variable domain: DSGVTQTPKHLITATGQRVTLRCSPRSGDLSVYWYQQSLDQGLQFLIQYYNGEERAKGNILERFSAQQFPDLHSELNLSSLELGDSALYFCASSVQGTYNEQFFGPGTRLTVL.

For this clone: A junction boundary mismatches the germline segment, possibly from a read error. This chain links TRBV6-5 with TRBJ1-1; D unclear. Germline lookup yields CDR1 MNHEY and CDR2 SVGAGI. There are 12 residues in the CDR3. The CDR3 DNA follows: TGTGCCAACAGTTACTCCCGGGGTGAAGCTTTCTTT. It is translated as CANSYSRGEAFF.

The gene calls are TRBV18 and TRBJ2-1, with a possible D match to TRBD1 (6 bases). CDR1 and CDR2 from the germline V gene are KGHSH and LQKENI. This CDR3 has 15 residues. V was shortened by 6 bases and J by 7 bases, with 19 bases between the two germline ends. The CDR3, as DNA: TGTGCCAGCTCCCGCCCAGGGGCCGGCGGGAATGAGCAGTTCTTC. Encoded protein: CASSRPGAGGNEQFF.

J is TRBJ2-7 and V is TRBV9; 7 nucleotides line up with TRBD2. This CDR3 comprises 14 residues. Germline values: CDR1 SGDLS, CDR2 YYNGEE. V gave up 4 bases and J gave up 3 bases; unmatched junction bases: 7. The CDR3 protein is CASSPGLPLYEQYF. In nucleotides, the CDR3 is TGTGCCAGCAGCCCGGGACTACCCCTCTACGAGCAGTACTTC.

The chain links TRBV5-6 to TRBJ2-1; TRBD1 agrees at 7 bases. V gave up 1 base and J gave up 5 bases; unmatched junction bases: 3. The CDR3 extends over 14 amino acids. CDR1 and CDR2 (germline): SGHDT, YYEEEE. Here the CDR3 reads CASSLIGTDNEQFF. In DNA form, the CDR3 reads TGTGCCAGCAGCTTGATAGGGACAGACAATGAGCAGTTCTTC.

This clone was counted between two and nine times. The gene calls are TRBV4-2 and TRBJ2-1; 9 bases map to TRBD1. V shed 1 base and J 7 bases; nucleotides not matched to a gene: 5. The CDR3 contains 15 residues. Germline lookup yields CDR1 LGHNA and CDR2 YNFKEQ. This CDR3 is CASSQVGDRDNEQFF. In nucleotides, the CDR3 is TGTGCCAGCAGCCAAGTCGGGGACAGGGATAATGAGCAGTTCTTC.

The chain uses TRBV9 and TRBJ2-3; 8 bases agree with TRBD1. Germline V CDR1 and CDR2: SGDLS, YYNGEE. V was pared by 4 bases and J by 5 bases, with 3 bases of the junction left unmatched. This CDR3 is 13 amino acids long. The CDR3 region is CASSTGQGDTQYF. Written as DNA, the CDR3 is TGTGCCAGCAGCACAGGACAGGGAGATACGCAGTATTTT. Filled out from reference TRBV9 and TRBJ2-3, the complete variable domain reads DSGVTQTPKHLITATGQRVTLRCSPRSGDLSVYWYQQSLDQGLQFLIQYYNGEERAKGNILERFSAQQFPDLHSELNLSSLELGDSALYFCASSTGQGDTQYFGPGTRLTVL.

The table lists this clone with a count of one. This chain links TRBV19 with TRBJ2-5; the D gene is possibly TRBD1 (5 bases). Trimming shortened V by 1 base and J by 5 bases, and 11 bases separated the two germline ends. From germline, CDR1 is LNHDA and CDR2 SQIVND (reference sequence). CDR3 length equals 14 residues. Here the CDR3 reads CASSIGRAVETQYF. The CDR3 bases are TGTGCCAGTAGTATAGGCAGGGCGGTGGAGACCCAGTACTTC.

The genes are TRBV27 and TRBJ1-1, with 9 positions matching TRBD1. The ends lost 4 bases at V and 9 bases at J; junction bases unmatched: 6. From germline, CDR1 is MNHEY and CDR2 SMNVEV (reference sequence). The CDR3 consists of 13 residues. The CDR3 is CASSSLDRGKAFF. CDR3 nucleotides: TGTGCCAGCAGTTCCCTCGACAGGGGGAAAGCTTTCTTT.

The gene calls are TRBV2 and TRBJ1-2; D uncertain. V lost 2 bases and J lost 5, with 12 bases in between. Looked up from germline, CDR1 is SNHLY and CDR2 is FYNNEI. The CDR3 sequence is 14 residues long. CDR3 residues: CASSESRIPYGYTF. The CDR3 DNA is TGTGCCAGCAGTGAATCCAGGATTCCTTATGGCTACACCTTC.

The V and J genes are TRBV14 and TRBJ2-5; 7 bases fit TRBD2. Germline CDR1 is SGHDN and CDR2 is FVKESK. J was trimmed by 2 bases and V by 1 base; bases with no gene match: 7. This CDR3 has 16 amino acids. This CDR3 reads CASSQVVQGGQETQYF. The DNA for the CDR3 is TGTGCCAGCAGCCAAGTCGTCCAGGGAGGGCAAGAGACCCAGTACTTC.